Reported below is one T cell receptor beta chain. Its antigen is undetermined. This sample stems from a study of cytomegalovirus exposure and HLA in healthy donors. The study's findings and limits: Follow-up analysis later connected one missense variant in DCLRE1C with trimming of TCR beta V- and J-genes. It was only CMV serostatus that was available as immune exposure information.

The study ran its PCR with 60 Vbeta and 13 Jbeta primers. The repertoire was sequenced with immunoSEQ multiplex PCR; TCRdb's copy has only in-frame clones and lacks some. The sample includes around 120,000 clones, 63% of them seen just once. Germline V gives CDR1 MNHEY, CDR2 SMNVEV (reference sequence). The CDR3 length is 15 residues. V shed 4 bases, J shed 6 bases, and the junction held 7 bases outside the gene matches. This TCR was sampled from a man in his forties in good health and CMV-seropositive. The specimen was PBMCs. The chain joins TRBV27 to TRBJ1-1, with TRBD1 identical over 11 bases. The CDR3 reads CASSSIGQGAPEAFF. CDR3 bases: TGTGCCAGCAGTTCGATCGGACAGGGGGCCCCTGAAGCTTTCTTT.